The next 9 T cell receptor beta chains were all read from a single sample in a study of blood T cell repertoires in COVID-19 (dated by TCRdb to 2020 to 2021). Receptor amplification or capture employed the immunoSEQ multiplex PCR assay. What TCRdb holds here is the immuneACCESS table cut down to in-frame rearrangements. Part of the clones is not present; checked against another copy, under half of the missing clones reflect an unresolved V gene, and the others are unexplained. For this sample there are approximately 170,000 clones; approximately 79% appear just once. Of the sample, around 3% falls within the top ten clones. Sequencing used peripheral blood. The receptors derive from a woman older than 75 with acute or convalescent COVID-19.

In nucleotides, the CDR3 is TGTGCCAGCAGCCCTTTTCCTGCGGGAGCGGCAAATGAGCAGTTCTTC. Amino acids: CASSPFPAGAANEQFF. The rearrangement uses TRBV7-8 and TRBJ2-1; 7 nucleotides line up with TRBD2. CDR3 length: 16 residues. Germline V gene sequence: CDR1 SGHVS, CDR2 FQNEAQ. The J segment lost 7 bases and the V segment lost 5 bases, leaving 14 bases of the junction unmatched.

This CDR3 reads CASSMAGGNQPQHF. Here the CDR3 DNA reads TGTGCCAGTAGTATGGCAGGGGGCAATCAGCCCCAGCATTTT. The J gene is TRBJ1-5, the V gene TRBV19, with D possibly matching TRBD1 (6 bases). The CDR3 contains 14 residues. The germline CDR1 and CDR2 sequences are LNHDA and SQIVND (reference sequence). The V gene lost 3 bases and the J gene lost 2 bases, with 8 bases spanning the gap.

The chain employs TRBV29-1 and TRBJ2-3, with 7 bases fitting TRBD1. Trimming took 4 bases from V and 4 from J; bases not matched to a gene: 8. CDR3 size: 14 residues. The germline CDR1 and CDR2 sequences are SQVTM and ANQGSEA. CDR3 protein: CSVGSQGLADTQYF. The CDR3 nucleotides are TGCAGCGTTGGGTCACAGGGGTTGGCAGATACGCAGTATTTT.

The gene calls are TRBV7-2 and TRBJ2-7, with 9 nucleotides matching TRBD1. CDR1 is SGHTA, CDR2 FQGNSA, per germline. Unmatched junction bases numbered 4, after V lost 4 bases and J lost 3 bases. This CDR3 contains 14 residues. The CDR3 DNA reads TGTGCCAGCAGCTCCGGGACAGGGTACTACGAGCAGTACTTC. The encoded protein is CASSSGTGYYEQYF. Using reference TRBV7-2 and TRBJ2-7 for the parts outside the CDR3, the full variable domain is GAGVSQSPSNKVTEKGKDVELRCDPISGHTALYWYRQSLGQGLEFLIYFQGNSAPDKSGLPSDRFSAERTGGSVSTLTIQRTQQEDSAVYLCASSSGTGYYEQYFGPGTRLTVT.

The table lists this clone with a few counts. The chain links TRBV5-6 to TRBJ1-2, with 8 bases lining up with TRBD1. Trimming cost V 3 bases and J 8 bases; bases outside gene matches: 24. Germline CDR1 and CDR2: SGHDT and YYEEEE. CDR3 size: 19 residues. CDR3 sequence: CASSSLENIPGQEMGGYTF. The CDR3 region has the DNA TGTGCCAGCAGCTCCCTAGAAAATATACCGGGACAGGAGATGGGCGGCTACACCTTC. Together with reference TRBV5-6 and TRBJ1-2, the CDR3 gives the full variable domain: DAGVTQSPTHLIKTRGQQVTLRCSPKSGHDTVSWYQQALGQGPQFIFQYYEEEERQRGNFPDRFSGHQFPNYSSELNVNALLLGDSALYLCASSSLENIPGQEMGGYTFGSGTRLTVV.

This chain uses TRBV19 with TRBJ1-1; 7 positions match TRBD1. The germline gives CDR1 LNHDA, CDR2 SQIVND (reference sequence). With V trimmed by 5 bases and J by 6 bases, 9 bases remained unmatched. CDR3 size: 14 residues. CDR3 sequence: CASSATGLRAEAFF. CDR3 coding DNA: TGTGCCAGTAGTGCGACAGGGCTTCGGGCTGAAGCTTTCTTT.

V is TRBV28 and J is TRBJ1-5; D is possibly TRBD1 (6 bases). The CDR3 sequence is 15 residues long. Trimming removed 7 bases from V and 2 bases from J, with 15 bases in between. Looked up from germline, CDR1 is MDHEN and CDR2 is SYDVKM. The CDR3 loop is CASNQGQSRNQPQHF. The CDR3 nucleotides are TGTGCCAGCAACCAAGGACAGAGCCGCAATCAGCCCCAGCATTTT.

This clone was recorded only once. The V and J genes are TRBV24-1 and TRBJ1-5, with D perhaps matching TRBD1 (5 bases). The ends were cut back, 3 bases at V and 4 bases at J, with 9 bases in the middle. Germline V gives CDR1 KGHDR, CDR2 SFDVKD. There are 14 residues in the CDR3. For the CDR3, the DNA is TGTGCCACCAGTGATGGACAACCTAATCAGCCCCAGCATTTT. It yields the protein CATSDGQPNQPQHF.

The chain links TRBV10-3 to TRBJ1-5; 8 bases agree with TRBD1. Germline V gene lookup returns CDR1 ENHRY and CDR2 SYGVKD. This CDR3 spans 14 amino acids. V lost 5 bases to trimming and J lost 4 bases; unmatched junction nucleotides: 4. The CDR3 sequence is CAISRGTGNQPQHF. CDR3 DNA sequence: TGTGCCATCAGTAGAGGGACAGGAAATCAGCCCCAGCATTTT.